Presented here are 17 T cell receptor beta chains from one specimen sequenced in a study of blood T cell repertoires in COVID-19. The table came from immunoSEQ multiplex PCR; TCRdb's copy has only in-frame clones and leaves some out. The sample yields some 250,000 clones, around 87% seen once. Sequenced sample: peripheral blood. These receptors were collected from a woman in her 30s who had recovered from COVID-19.

The rearrangement uses TRBV6-5 and TRBJ2-7; D unclear. The ends were cut back, 7 bases at V and 3 bases at J, with 16 bases in the middle. Germline V CDR1 and CDR2: MNHEY, SVGAGI. This CDR3 has 14 amino acids. Written as DNA, the CDR3 is TGTGCCAGCATGAACGGAGATATTCTCTACGAGCAGTACTTC. Its protein product is CASMNGDILYEQYF.

The CDR3 region has the DNA TGCGCCAGCAGCCAATTGAGGTCCACTGAAGCTTTCTTT. It translates to CASSQLRSTEAFF. V gene TRBV4-1 combines with J gene TRBJ1-1; D not certain. Germline V gene sequence: CDR1 MGHRA, CDR2 YSYEKL. The CDR3 has 13 amino acids. V dropped 2 bases and J dropped 4 bases, with 8 bases sitting between them.

The V call is TRBV30, the J call TRBJ1-5; weak D call: TRBD1 (6 bases). Between the trimmed V and J ends, which lost 2 bases and 4 bases, there was a span of 12 bases. Per the germline V gene, CDR1 is GTSNPN and CDR2 is SVGIG (reference sequence). This CDR3 has 14 residues. The CDR3, as DNA: TGTGCCTGGAGTACAGGACAGTTTAATCAGCCCCAGCATTTT. Protein product: CAWSTGQFNQPQHF.

V gene TRBV10-1 combines with J gene TRBJ2-3; possibly TRBD2 for D (5 bases). The CDR3 is 15 residues long. Germline loops: CDR1 WNHNN, CDR2 SYGVQD (reference sequence). V lost 4 bases, J lost 0 bases, and 11 bases lay in between. The CDR3 loop is CASSVSGISTDTQYF. The DNA of the CDR3 is TGCGCCAGCAGTGTATCCGGGATCAGCACAGATACGCAGTATTTT.

This clone was seen once. The chain employs TRBV12-3 or TRBV12-4 and TRBJ1-2; perhaps TRBD1 as D (5 bases). CDR3 length: 13 residues. V lost 6 bases and J lost 7, with 15 bases in between. CDR3 in amino acids: CASSLLGQAGYTF. The CDR3 bases are TGTGCCAGCAGCCTCTTGGGGCAGGCTGGCTACACCTTC.

The V gene is TRBV9, the J gene TRBJ2-3; D perhaps matches TRBD2 (6 bases). The germline V and J ends were trimmed by 0 bases and 0 bases, with 11 bases remaining between them. This CDR3 comprises 16 residues. Looked up from germline, CDR1 is SGDLS and CDR2 is YYNGEE. The CDR3 DNA reads TGTGCCAGCAGCGTAGTGGGTAGCGGTAGCACAGATACGCAGTATTTT. Encoded protein: CASSVVGSGSTDTQYF.

The chain is built from TRBV11-2 and TRBJ2-3, with 7 bases lining up with TRBD2. Trimming cost V 5 bases and J 0 bases; bases outside gene matches: 11. The CDR3 covers 17 residues. Germline V CDR1 and CDR2: SGHAT, FQNNGV. The CDR3, as DNA: TGTGCCAGCAGCAACACCCGTAGGCGGGGGAGCACAGATACGCAGTATTTT. It codes for CASSNTRRRGSTDTQYF.

The rearrangement joins TRBV11-1 to TRBJ2-7, with 8 bases lining up with TRBD1. V trimming: 5 bases; J trimming: 2 bases; junction bases outside the gene matches: 5. The CDR3 contains 14 residues. The germline CDR1 and CDR2 sequences are SGHAT and FQDESV (reference sequence). The DNA for the CDR3 is TGTGCCAGCAGCCCGGGGACAGGAGCCTACGAGCAGTACTTC. Its protein is CASSPGTGAYEQYF.

The rearrangement joins TRBV19 to TRBJ1-1; D possibly corresponds to TRBD1 (6 bases). Germline assignment: CDR1 LNHDA and CDR2 SQIVND (reference sequence). The CDR3 runs to 18 residues. Trimming left V 4 bases short and J 0 bases short, with 21 bases between. CDR3 sequence (DNA): TGTGCCAGTAGTAGGTGGACAGTCCGACGGTCCATGAACACTGAAGCTTTCTTT. Its protein product is CASSRWTVRRSMNTEAFF.

The gene calls are TRBV9 and TRBJ2-2; D is unresolved. V lost 0 bases to trimming and J lost 3 bases, with 6 bases between them. CDR1 and CDR2 from the germline V gene are SGDLS and YYNGEE. The CDR3 consists of 14 residues. The chain's CDR3 is CASSVGSDTGELFF. The DNA for the CDR3 is TGTGCCAGCAGCGTAGGAAGCGACACCGGGGAGCTGTTTTTT.

The V and J genes are TRBV6-5 and TRBJ2-3; 12 bases map to TRBD2. This CDR3 has 16 amino acids. Trimming removed 2 bases from V and 1 base from J; junction bases left unmatched: 1. The germline CDR1 and CDR2 sequences are MNHEY and SVGAGI. The CDR3 region has the DNA TGTGCCAGCAGTTACCGGACTAGCGGGGGCACAGATACGCAGTATTTT. Its translation is CASSYRTSGGTDTQYF.

The chain combines TRBV6-4 with TRBJ1-1; TRBD1 agrees at 9 bases. This CDR3 contains 16 residues. Germline CDR1 MRHNA, CDR2 SNTAGT. V was pared by 0 bases and J by 10 bases, with 12 bases of the junction left unmatched. CDR3 region: CASSDSMLTGGGGAFF. The CDR3 nucleotides are TGTGCCAGCAGTGACTCGATGTTAACAGGGGGCGGTGGAGCTTTCTTT.

V gene TRBV29-1 combines with J gene TRBJ1-3; D is unresolved. This CDR3 region has 13 residues. Germline V gene data show CDR1 as SQVTM and CDR2 as ANQGSEA. Deletions cut 6 bases from V and 0 bases from J, with 9 bases between. The CDR3 DNA is TGCAGCGTGCGCGGGAGCTCTGGAAACACCATATATTTT. This codes for CSVRGSSGNTIYF. The entire variable domain, with the rest obtained from reference TRBV29-1 and TRBJ1-3, is as follows: SAVISQKPSRDICQRGTSLTIQCQVDSQVTMMFWYRQQPGQSLTLIATANQGSEATYESGFVIDKFPISRPNLTFSTLTVSNMSPEDSSIYLCSVRGSSGNTIYFGEGSWLTVV.

The chain carries TRBV25-1 and TRBJ1-2, with D perhaps TRBD1 (6 bases). Trimming took 1 base from V and 4 from J, leaving 13 bases between them. The CDR3 has 15 amino acids. Germline CDR1 and CDR2: MGHDK and SYGVNS. This CDR3 is CASSESTGGIYGYTF. The CDR3 DNA reads TGTGCCAGCAGTGAATCTACGGGGGGCATCTATGGCTACACCTTC.

The sample holds one count of this clone. The gene calls are TRBV3-1 (or the pseudogene TRBV3-2) and TRBJ1-2; maybe TRBD1 (6 bases). This CDR3 spans 15 amino acids. Trimming removed 2 bases from V and 2 bases from J, with 12 bases in between. CDR1 is LGHDT and CDR2 is YNNKEL in the germline V gene (reference sequence). CDR3 sequence reads: CASSQKGGQNYGYTF. CDR3 coding DNA: TGTGCCAGCAGCCAAAAAGGCGGACAGAACTATGGCTACACCTTC.

The rearrangement uses TRBV27 and TRBJ2-3; D is uncertain. The CDR3 covers 13 residues. The germline gives CDR1 MNHEY, CDR2 SMNVEV (reference sequence). Trimming shortened V by 5 bases and J by 0 bases, and 6 bases separated the two germline ends. CDR3 amino acids: CASSVTSTDTQYF. The CDR3 DNA reads TGTGCCAGCAGTGTGACAAGCACAGATACGCAGTATTTT.

The chain uses TRBV18 and TRBJ1-2; 9 nucleotides line up with TRBD1. CDR3 length equals 17 residues. V lost 2 bases to trimming and J lost 1 base; unmatched junction nucleotides: 8. CDR1 is KGHSH, CDR2 LQKENI, per germline. CDR3 in amino acids: CASSPATPGQGNYGYTF. The CDR3 nucleotides are TGTGCCAGCTCACCAGCAACTCCGGGACAGGGTAACTATGGCTACACCTTC.